What follows describes a single T cell receptor beta chain. The table came from immunoSEQ multiplex PCR; TCRdb's copy has only in-frame clones and leaves some out. The sample shows 77,000 or so clones, 93% of them seen only once. The sample belongs to a study of T cell changes during pregnancy in multiple sclerosis. The CDR3 is made up of 15 amino acids. V lost 6 bases and J 3 bases, leaving 18 bases between the germline ends. Germline V lookup: CDR1 MNHEY, CDR2 SMNVEV (reference sequence). This sequence joins TRBV27 and TRBJ2-7, with D possibly matching TRBD1 (5 bases). The sequences come from peripheral blood, collected in the second trimester of pregnancy. The clonotype comes from a female donor in good health, enrolled as a control in a pregnancy study. CDR3 nucleotide sequence: TGTGCCAGCAGCAGGGATCGAGGCAGCAGCTACGAGCAGTACTTC. Encoded protein: CASSRDRGSSYEQYF.